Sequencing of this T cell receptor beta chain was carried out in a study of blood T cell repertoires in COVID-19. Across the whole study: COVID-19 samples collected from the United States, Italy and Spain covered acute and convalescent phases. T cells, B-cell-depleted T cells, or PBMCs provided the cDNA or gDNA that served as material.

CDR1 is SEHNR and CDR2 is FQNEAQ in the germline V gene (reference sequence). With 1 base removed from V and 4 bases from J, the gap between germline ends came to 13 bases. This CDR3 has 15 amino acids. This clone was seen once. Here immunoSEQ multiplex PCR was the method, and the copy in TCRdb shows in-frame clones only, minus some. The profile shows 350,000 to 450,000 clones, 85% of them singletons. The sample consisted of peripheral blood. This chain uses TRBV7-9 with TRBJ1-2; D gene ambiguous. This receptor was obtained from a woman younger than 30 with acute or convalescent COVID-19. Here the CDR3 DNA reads TGTGCCAGCAGCTTAGGTGGCAGGATGGCCTATGGCTACACCTTC. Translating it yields CASSLGGRMAYGYTF.